The rows below give T cell receptor beta chains drawn from one sample of a study of control samples from healthy donors and cancer patients. The protocol was immunoSEQ multiplex PCR, while the TCRdb copy is restricted to in-frame clones and leaves out a portion. The sample gives more than 50,000 clones, roughly nine tenths of which show up once; roughly 1.2% is in the top ten. Sequenced sample: PBMCs. Receptors were obtained from a woman in her fifties or sixties with colorectal cancer. CDR3s include the opening cysteine and the closing phenylalanine or tryptophan. Each record gives: clone size, D gene, V gene, J gene, CDR3 protein, CDR3 DNA. A D gene is named only where the DNA matches it firmly. Only part of the rows carry a size: once, few, many, or a class if the clone is expanded.

NA	NA	TRBV24-1	TRBJ2-2	CATSVYTGELFF	TGTGCCACCAGTGTATACACCGGGGAGCTGTTTTTT
NA	TRBD1	TRBV28	TRBJ2-3	CASSHGTGSTDTQYF	TGTGCCAGCAGTCATGGGACAGGCTCAACAGATACGCAGTATTTT
NA	TRBD1	TRBV27	TRBJ2-4	CASSLIGQGLKNIQYF	TGTGCCAGCAGTTTAATTGGACAGGGACTTAAAAACATTCAGTACTTC
NA	NA	TRBV3-1/TRBV3-2	TRBJ1-1	CASSPTDRMNTEAFF	TGTGCCAGCAGCCCTACGGACAGAATGAACACTGAAGCTTTCTTT
NA	NA	TRBV3-1/TRBV3-2	TRBJ2-7	CASSHRSGQYF	TGTGCCAGCAGCCATCGGAGTGGGCAGTACTTC
NA	NA	TRBV19	TRBJ1-1	CASSITPNTEAFF	TGTGCCAGTAGTATAACACCCAACACTGAAGCTTTCTTT
once	TRBD1	TRBV18	TRBJ1-3	CASSGQGAGNTIYF	TGTGCCAGCTCGGGCCAGGGGGCTGGAAACACCATATATTTT
NA	NA	TRBV5-4	TRBJ2-3	CASSPGNSVTDTQYF	TGTGCCAGCAGTCCGGGGAACAGTGTCACAGATACGCAGTATTTT
NA	NA	TRBV2	TRBJ2-1	CASRPRRTEWNEQFF	TGTGCCAGCAGGCCTAGAAGGACGGAATGGAATGAGCAGTTCTTC
NA	NA	TRBV19	TRBJ2-3	CASKFMSTDTQYF	TGTGCCAGTAAATTTATGTCCACAGATACGCAGTATTTT
NA	NA	TRBV19	TRBJ1-1	CASSIPGGGTEAFF	TGTGCCAGTAGTATCCCAGGAGGGGGCACTGAAGCTTTCTTT
NA	TRBD2	TRBV4-2	TRBJ2-3	CASSQDAGGSTDTQYF	TGTGCCAGCAGCCAAGACGCGGGAGGGTCCACAGATACGCAGTATTTT
NA	NA	TRBV25-1	TRBJ2-3	CASSEWASNTQYF	TGTGCCAGCAGTGAATGGGCGAGCAATACGCAGTATTTT
once	NA	TRBV7-3	TRBJ2-7	CASSARSPGEGQYF	TGTGCCAGCAGCGCACGTAGCCCAGGAGAAGGGCAGTACTTC
NA	NA	TRBV5-1	TRBJ2-7	CASSLTTDSYEQYF	TGCGCCAGCAGCCTTACCACAGACTCCTACGAGCAGTACTTC
NA	NA	TRBV5-1	TRBJ1-2	CASASLGEDYGYTF	TGCGCCAGCGCCTCATTGGGGGAGGACTATGGCTACACCTTC
NA	NA	TRBV11-2	TRBJ2-3	CASSLGRVSTDTQYF	TGTGCCAGCAGCTTAGGACGGGTGAGCACAGATACGCAGTATTTT
NA	NA	TRBV5-1	TRBJ2-7	CASSLGPSAYEQYF	TGCGCCAGCAGCTTGGGACCCTCGGCCTACGAGCAGTACTTC
NA	TRBD2	TRBV11-1	TRBJ2-1	CASSELAGIRNEQFF	TGTGCCAGCAGCGAACTAGCGGGGATCAGAAATGAGCAGTTCTTC
NA	NA	TRBV19	TRBJ2-7	CASKAEGEPVNEQYF	TGTGCCAGTAAGGCGGAGGGGGAACCTGTTAACGAGCAGTACTTC
NA	NA	TRBV2	TRBJ2-1	CASSELRASYNEQFF	TGTGCCAGCAGTGAATTGAGGGCCTCCTACAATGAGCAGTTCTTC
NA	NA	TRBV10-3	TRBJ1-1	CAISDVADGTEAFF	TGTGCCATCAGTGATGTGGCGGACGGCACTGAAGCTTTCTTT
few	NA	TRBV6-5	TRBJ2-1	CASSYVSGRTNEQFF	TGTGCCAGCAGTTACGTCTCAGGTCGAACCAATGAGCAGTTCTTC
NA	NA	TRBV5-1	TRBJ2-3	CASSPRGVGGTDTQYF	TGCGCCAGCAGCCCACGAGGGGTAGGGGGCACAGATACGCAGTATTTT
NA	NA	TRBV27	TRBJ1-1	CASSERGRLTEAFF	TGTGCCAGCAGCGAACGGGGGAGGCTGACTGAAGCTTTCTTT
NA	NA	TRBV7-2	TRBJ2-7	CASSFGGIYEQYF	TGTGCCAGCAGCTTTGGAGGGATCTACGAGCAGTACTTC
NA	NA	TRBV20-1	TRBJ1-5	CSASLGANQPQHF	TGCAGTGCTAGTCTGGGGGCGAATCAGCCCCAGCATTTT
NA	NA	TRBV5-6	TRBJ1-1	CASRLREGEAFF	TGTGCCAGCAGATTAAGGGAAGGAGAAGCTTTCTTT
NA	TRBD1	TRBV10-3	TRBJ1-1	CAISGSDRANTEAFF	TGTGCCATCAGTGGCTCGGACAGGGCCAACACTGAAGCTTTCTTT
NA	TRBD2	TRBV7-2	TRBJ2-1	CASSFDSGRGNEQFF	TGTGCCAGCAGCTTTGACAGCGGGAGAGGCAATGAGCAGTTCTTC
NA	NA	TRBV7-8	TRBJ1-2	CASSLKRVGQHSSYGYTF	TGTGCCAGCAGCTTAAAGAGGGTGGGACAACATTCTAGCTATGGCTACACCTTC
NA	NA	TRBV7-9	TRBJ2-1	CASRPTDANEQFF	TGTGCCAGCAGGCCGACTGATGCCAATGAGCAGTTCTTC
NA	TRBD2	TRBV12-3/TRBV12-4	TRBJ2-3	CASRLARNIEYF	TGTGCCAGTCGACTAGCTAGGAATATAGAGTATTTT
NA	NA	TRBV7-9	TRBJ1-2	CASSSIKQGNYGYTF	TGTGCCAGCAGCTCTATAAAACAGGGTAACTATGGCTACACCTTC
NA	TRBD2	TRBV12-5	TRBJ2-3	CASGSPSGGRDTQYF	TGTGCTAGTGGTTCCCCTAGCGGGGGGAGGGATACGCAGTATTTT
NA	NA	TRBV11-3	TRBJ2-7	CASSEDYAGSYEQYF	TGTGCCAGCAGCGAGGACTACGCAGGCTCCTACGAGCAGTACTTC
NA	TRBD1	TRBV7-2	TRBJ1-1	CASSLTPTGLGSNTEAFF	TGTGCCAGCAGCTTAACACCGACAGGGCTGGGGAGTAACACTGAAGCTTTCTTT
NA	TRBD1	TRBV19	TRBJ1-5	CASSELTGAASNQPQHF	TGTGCCAGTAGTGAACTAACAGGGGCAGCAAGCAATCAGCCCCAGCATTTT
NA	NA	TRBV27	TRBJ1-2	CASSTGGRGYTF	TGTGCCAGCAGTACGGGGGGGCGGGGCTACACCTTC
NA	NA	TRBV3-1/TRBV3-2	TRBJ1-2	CASSQGLRNYGYTF	TGTGCCAGCAGCCAAGGGTTAAGGAACTATGGCTACACCTTC
NA	NA	TRBV5-1	TRBJ2-3	CASSLEAGSTDTQYF	TGCGCCAGCAGCTTGGAGGCGGGGAGCACAGATACGCAGTATTTT
NA	NA	TRBV24-1	TRBJ1-5	CATSHDSNQPQHF	TGTGCCACCAGCCATGATAGCAATCAGCCCCAGCATTTT
once	TRBD1	TRBV2	TRBJ1-2	CASTRSRGLGYGYTF	TGTGCCAGCACCCGGAGTAGGGGGCTTGGCTATGGCTACACCTTC
once	TRBD2	TRBV10-3	TRBJ2-3	CASAGTSGSDTQYF	TGTGCCAGCGCCGGGACTAGCGGGTCAGATACGCAGTATTTT
NA	NA	TRBV7-2	TRBJ1-3	CASSSTGSGNTIYF	TGTGCCAGCAGCTCGACAGGTTCTGGAAACACCATATATTTT
NA	NA	TRBV19	TRBJ1-2	CASSRDGENYGYTF	TGTGCCAGTAGCCGGGACGGAGAAAACTATGGCTACACCTTC
NA	TRBD1	TRBV6-5	TRBJ2-7	CASSSGQLGYEQYF	TGTGCCAGCAGTTCGGGACAGCTAGGCTACGAGCAGTACTTC
NA	NA	TRBV25-1	TRBJ1-5	CASSVPGHSFYSNQPQHF	TGTGCCAGCAGTGTCCCGGGACACTCGTTCTATAGCAATCAGCCCCAGCATTTT
NA	NA	TRBV30	TRBJ2-7	CAWSTGTFYEQYF	TGTGCCTGGAGCACCGGGACCTTCTACGAGCAGTACTTC
once	TRBD2	TRBV27	TRBJ2-7	CASSFVSGRAFEQYF	TGTGCCAGCAGTTTCGTTAGCGGGAGGGCATTTGAGCAGTACTTC
NA	TRBD1	TRBV7-9	TRBJ2-7	CASSGIRDRYYEQYF	TGTGCCAGCAGCGGAATCCGGGACAGGTATTACGAGCAGTACTTC
NA	NA	TRBV11-2	TRBJ2-5	CASSLVGETQYF	TGTGCCAGCAGCTTAGTTGGTGAGACCCAGTACTTC
few	NA	TRBV10-3	TRBJ1-1	CAISESLGGLATEAFF	TGTGCCATCAGTGAGTCTCTTGGGGGGCTGGCCACTGAAGCTTTCTTT
NA	NA	TRBV5-4	TRBJ1-1	CASSRERVQDTEAFF	TGTGCCAGCAGCCGGGAGAGGGTTCAGGACACTGAAGCTTTCTTT
NA	NA	TRBV27	TRBJ1-2	CASRRAGPYGYTF	TGTGCCAGCAGAAGAGCCGGGCCCTATGGCTACACCTTC
once	NA	TRBV9	TRBJ1-4	CASSATNGATNEKLFF	TGTGCCAGCAGCGCTACTAACGGGGCAACTAATGAAAAACTGTTTTTT